What follows are 7 T cell receptor beta chains derived from one specimen sequenced in a study of Graves' ophthalmopathy and Graves' hyperthyroidism. For repertoire sequencing, the TCR beta CDR3 regions were amplified from RNA transcripts. The first round was an RT-PCR with HTBI primers, and the second round was a multiplex PCR. TCRdb ran MiXCR on the multiplex PCR reads and lists one entry per CDR3 protein. The sample holds roughly 500,000 distinct CDR3 sequences; 13% to 15% are singletons and the top ten take roughly 10%. What was sequenced was blood. These receptors all come from a woman under 40 with Graves' ophthalmopathy.

There are many counts of this clonotype. A much larger clone is a single base away; this may be a read error. The gene calls are TRBV6-1 and TRBJ2-5, with D perhaps matching TRBD2 (6 bases). The CDR3 is made up of 13 amino acids. Germline lookup yields CDR1 MNHNS and CDR2 SASEGT. The CDR3 loop is CASGGTYQETKYF. CDR3 DNA: TGTGCCAGCGGGGGGACCTACCAAGAGACCAAGTACTTC.

In this sample, this clonotype turned up many times. This chain links TRBV19 with TRBJ1-1; 10 positions match TRBD1. This CDR3 region has 16 residues. The V and J ends lost 4 bases and 1 base, in that order; junction bases with no gene match: 6. Germline CDR1 LNHDA, CDR2 SQIVND (reference sequence). The chain's CDR3 is CASSNPRQGANTEAFF. In DNA, the CDR3 is TGTGCCAGTAGTAATCCCCGACAGGGGGCGAACACTGAAGCTTTCTTT. The variable domain in full, completed from reference TRBV19 and TRBJ1-1, reads DGGITQSPKYLFRKEGQNVTLSCEQNLNHDAMYWYRQDPGQGLRLIYYSQIVNDFQKGDIAEGYSVSREKKESFPLTVTSAQKNPTAFYLCASSNPRQGANTEAFFGQGTRLTVV.

This clonotype has a count of ten or more. This rearrangement joins TRBV6-1 to TRBJ2-5, with 10 bases aligning to TRBD2. The V gene end was trimmed by 7 bases and the J gene end by 2 bases; junction bases not matched to a gene: 7. The CDR3 is 15 residues long. The V gene's germline CDR1 is MNHNS and CDR2 SASEGT. The CDR3 is CASTRTSGPQETQYF. The CDR3 DNA follows: TGTGCCAGCACCCGGACTAGCGGCCCTCAAGAGACCCAGTACTTC.

This clonotype was counted many times. This chain uses TRBV4-1 with TRBJ2-2, with 7 bases aligning to TRBD2. The CDR3 covers 16 residues. V shed 4 bases and J 6 bases; nucleotides not matched to a gene: 11. CDR1 and CDR2 from the germline V gene are MGHRA and YSYEKL. Written as DNA, the CDR3 is TGCGCCAGCAGCCCTGACTCTGAGGGAGGGGCCGGGGAGCTGTTTTTT. Translation: CASSPDSEGGAGELFF.

This clonotype was seen ten or more times. The rearrangement joins TRBV7-9 to TRBJ2-5; D may match TRBD1 or TRBD2 (5 bases each). The CDR3 consists of 13 residues. With 5 bases removed from V and 4 bases from J, the gap between germline ends came to 11 bases. The germline V gene encodes CDR1 SEHNR and CDR2 FQNEAQ (reference sequence). The CDR3 nucleotides are TGTGCCAGCAGCCACGGGGACCGAGAGACCCAGTACTTC. This sequence encodes CASSHGDRETQYF. The full variable domain, in which reference TRBV7-9 and TRBJ2-5 provide the parts outside the CDR3, is DTGVSQNPRHKITKRGQNVTFRCDPISEHNRLYWYRQTLGQGPEFLTYFQNEAQLEKSRLLSDRFSAERPKGSFSTLEIQRTEQGDSAMYLCASSHGDRETQYFGPGTRLLVL.

This clonotype was detected ten times or more. This chain connects TRBV15 to TRBJ2-5; D is unclear. Germline V CDR1 and CDR2: LNHNV, YYDKDF (reference sequence). V lost 0 bases, J lost 4 bases, and 9 bases lay in between. There are 14 residues in the CDR3. The CDR3 DNA reads as TGTGCCACCAGCAGAGATCGGTCGGTAGAGACCCAGTACTTC. Protein product: CATSRDRSVETQYF. The complete variable domain, with remaining parts taken from reference TRBV15 and TRBJ2-5, reads DAMVIQNPRYQVTQFGKPVTLSCSQTLNHNVMYWYQQKSSQAPKLLFHYYDKDFNNEADTPDNFQSRRPNTSFCFLDIRSPGLGDTAMYLCATSRDRSVETQYFGPGTRLLVL.

Ten or more counts support this clonotype. The J gene is TRBJ1-1, the V gene TRBV6-5; D is possibly TRBD1 (5 bases). Deletions cut 5 bases from V and 4 bases from J, with 17 bases between. CDR1 and CDR2 (germline): MNHEY, SVGAGI. The CDR3 is made up of 15 amino acids. The CDR3 region is CASSPPADRPTEAFF. In DNA form, the CDR3 reads TGTGCCAGCAGTCCACCCGCTGACAGACCCACTGAAGCTTTCTTT.